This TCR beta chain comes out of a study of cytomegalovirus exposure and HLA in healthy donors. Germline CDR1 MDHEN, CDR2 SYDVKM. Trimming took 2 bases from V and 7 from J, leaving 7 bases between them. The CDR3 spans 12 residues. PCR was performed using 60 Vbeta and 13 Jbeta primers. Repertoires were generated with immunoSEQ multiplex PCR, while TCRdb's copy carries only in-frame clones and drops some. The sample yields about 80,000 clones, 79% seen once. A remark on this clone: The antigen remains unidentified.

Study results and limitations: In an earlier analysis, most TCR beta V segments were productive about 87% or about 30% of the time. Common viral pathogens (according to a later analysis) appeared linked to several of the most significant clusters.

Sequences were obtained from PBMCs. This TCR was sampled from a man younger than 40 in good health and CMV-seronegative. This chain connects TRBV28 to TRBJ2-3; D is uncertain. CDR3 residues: CASSLIENTQYF. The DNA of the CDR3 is TGTGCCAGCAGTTTAATTGAGAATACGCAGTATTTT.